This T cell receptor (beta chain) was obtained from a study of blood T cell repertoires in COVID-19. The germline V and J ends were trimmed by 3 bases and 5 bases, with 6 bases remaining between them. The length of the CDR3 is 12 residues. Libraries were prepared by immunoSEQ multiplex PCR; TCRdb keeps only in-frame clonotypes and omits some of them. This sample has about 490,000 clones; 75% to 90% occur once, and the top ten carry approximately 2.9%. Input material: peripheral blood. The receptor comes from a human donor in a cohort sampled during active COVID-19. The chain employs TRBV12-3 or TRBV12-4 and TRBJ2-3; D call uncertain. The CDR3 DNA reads TGTGCCAGCAGTTTTGCCGGAGATACGCAGTATTTT. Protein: CASSFAGDTQYF.